The 18 T cell receptor beta chains in this list originate from one sample, sequenced in a study of regulatory T cells in long-lasting Graves disease. According to the study, TCR beta libraries were built with iRepertoire HTBI primers and CDR3-region Arm-PCR. TCRdb used MiXCR to reprocess the multiplex PCR reads, holding one entry per CDR3 protein. Of approximately 350,000 distinct CDR3 sequences in the sample, around 23% were seen once. This sample's time point: persistent/refractory GD, antithyroid drugs over 5 years with positive TRAb. The authors made the TCR library using RNA they extracted from PBMCs. The material sequenced was peripheral blood mononuclear cells (PBMCs), taken when the disease was refractory, from a patient treated with antithyroid drugs. These TCRs come from a woman aged 40 to 49 with Graves disease.

The sample holds many counts of this clonotype. The chain links TRBV2 to TRBJ2-2, with 8 bases that match TRBD2. Per the germline V gene, CDR1 is SNHLY and CDR2 is FYNNEI. CDR3 length: 16 amino acids. J was trimmed by 4 bases and V by 10 bases; bases with no gene match: 14. The CDR3 loop is CATSPGGGASTGELFF. The CDR3 region has the DNA TGTGCCACCTCACCCGGGGGGGGGGCCAGCACCGGGGAGCTGTTTTTT.

This clonotype was counted many times. V is TRBV6-1 and J is TRBJ2-2; 9 positions agree with TRBD2. The CDR3 has 17 amino acids. Germline values: CDR1 MNHNS, CDR2 SASEGT. V was pared by 6 bases and J by 1 base, with 9 bases of the junction left unmatched. The CDR3 bases are TGTGCCAGCAGAGACCGACTAGCGGTGCTGAACACCGGGGAGCTGTTTTTT. Amino acid sequence: CASRDRLAVLNTGELFF.

Written as DNA, the CDR3 is TGCGCCAGCGCGAGGCAGGGGAGCTCCTACGAGCAGTACTTC. This sequence encodes CASARQGSSYEQYF. V is TRBV5-1 and J is TRBJ2-7; possible D gene TRBD1, 6 bases. Germline V gene lookup returns CDR1 SGHRS and CDR2 YFSETQ. V lost 7 bases, J lost 0 bases, and 14 bases lay in between. This CDR3 has 14 amino acids.

There are a few counts of this clonotype. This rearrangement joins TRBV29-1 to TRBJ2-7; possibly TRBD2 for D (5 bases). The CDR3 consists of 11 residues. Per germline, CDR1 SQVTM and CDR2 ANQGSEA. V lost 7 bases to trimming and J lost 4 bases, with 11 bases between them. CDR3 DNA: TGCAGCGCGGGTCGGGGATACGAGCAGTACTTC. Translating it yields CSAGRGYEQYF.

A few counts support this clonotype. A much larger clone differs by one base, so this may be a read error. The chain combines TRBV2 with TRBJ2-1, with 14 bases fitting TRBD2. After removal of 7 bases from V and 7 bases from J, the junction contained 3 bases not matched to a gene. The CDR3 totals 14 residues. Germline lookup yields CDR1 SNHLY and CDR2 FYNNEI. The CDR3 reads CASIGTSGRNEQFF. DNA for the CDR3: TGTGCCAGCATCGGGACTAGCGGGAGAAATGAGCAGTTCTTC.

V usage is TRBV28 and J usage is TRBJ2-2, with 7 nucleotides matching TRBD2. CDR1 MDHEN and CDR2 SYDVKM come from the germline V gene. The CDR3 totals 15 residues. V shed 4 bases and J 11 bases; nucleotides not matched to a gene: 13. The CDR3 loop reads CASSWGDYNSDELFF. CDR3 DNA sequence: TGTGCCAGCAGTTGGGGGGACTACAATTCAGACGAGCTGTTTTTT.

This sequence joins TRBV5-1 and TRBJ2-7, with TRBD2 as a possible D gene (6 bases). From germline, CDR1 is SGHRS and CDR2 YFSETQ. The V and J ends lost 5 bases and 1 base respectively, with 16 bases between them. The CDR3 runs to 15 residues. The CDR3 DNA reads as TGCGCCAGCAGACAATCCGGGACTGGGTCCTACGAGCAGTACTTC. Protein: CASRQSGTGSYEQYF.

This clonotype was detected ten times or more. This rearrangement joins TRBV24-1 to TRBJ1-2, with D unclear. Trimming stripped 4 bases from V and 4 bases from J, with 6 bases between. Germline V gene lookup returns CDR1 KGHDR and CDR2 SFDVKD. The CDR3 is 12 amino acids. CDR3 residues: CATSDPPYGYTF. DNA for the CDR3: TGTGCCACCAGTGACCCACCCTATGGCTACACCTTC.

This clonotype was seen at least ten times. The chain carries TRBV11-2 and TRBJ2-7, with unresolved D. Trimming pared 2 bases from V and 0 bases from J, leaving 5 bases between. The germline V gene encodes CDR1 SGHAT and CDR2 FQNNGV. This CDR3 contains 13 residues. CDR3 nucleotides: TGTGCCAGCAGCTTAATTCTCTCCTACGAGCAGTACTTC. Translating gives CASSLILSYEQYF.

This clonotype was observed a handful of times. The V and J genes are TRBV28 and TRBJ1-2, with a possible D match to TRBD1 (6 bases). This CDR3 contains 13 residues. CDR1 MDHEN and CDR2 SYDVKM come from the germline V gene. Trimming left V 10 bases short and J 8 bases short, with 20 bases between. This CDR3 is CATNRSGGRGYTF. The CDR3 bases are TGTGCCACCAATAGATCGGGGGGGCGAGGCTACACCTTC.

The chain joins TRBV25-1 to TRBJ1-2; D call uncertain. This CDR3 spans 13 amino acids. Trimming took 1 base from V and 7 from J, leaving 10 bases between them. CDR1 and CDR2 (germline): MGHDK, SYGVNS. The CDR3 DNA is TGTGCCAGCAGTGAATTTGGAGGGATTGGCTACACCTTC. It encodes CASSEFGGIGYTF.

This clonotype was recorded a few times. The rearrangement uses TRBV7-3 and TRBJ2-7, with D possibly matching TRBD1 (5 bases). Per germline, CDR1 SGHTA and CDR2 FQGTGA. This CDR3 is built from 16 residues. Trimming pared 5 bases from V and 0 bases from J, leaving 17 bases between. The CDR3 DNA reads TGTGCCAGCAGCCCCCAGGGCAGCACAGTCTCCTACGAGCAGTACTTC. Its protein is CASSPQGSTVSYEQYF.

This clonotype was seen a few times. The chain carries TRBV10-3 and TRBJ2-3, with D perhaps TRBD2 (6 bases). Germline loops: CDR1 ENHRY, CDR2 SYGVKD. This CDR3 has 17 amino acids. Trimming removed 2 bases at V and 0 bases at J, with 15 bases between. DNA of the CDR3: TGTGCCATCAGTGAGAACCCCGGGAGCCCCAGCACAGATACGCAGTATTTT. This codes for CAISENPGSPSTDTQYF.

V usage is TRBV5-1 and J usage is TRBJ2-2, with D possibly being TRBD1 (6 bases). The CDR3 spans 11 residues. Between the trimmed V and J ends, which lost 4 bases and 11 bases, there was a span of 9 bases. Germline lookup yields CDR1 SGHRS and CDR2 YFSETQ. The DNA for the CDR3 is TGCGCCAGCAGCCCAGGGGTAGAGCTGTTTTTT. Translated, it gives CASSPGVELFF.

V usage is TRBV2 and J usage is TRBJ1-1; D is perhaps TRBD1 (6 bases). The CDR3 sequence is 16 residues long. CDR1 SNHLY and CDR2 FYNNEI come from the germline V gene. Trimming removed 2 bases at V and 0 bases at J, with 13 bases between. The CDR3 nucleotides are TGTGCCAGCAGTGAATATAGGGGGTACTTGAACACTGAAGCTTTCTTT. As protein: CASSEYRGYLNTEAFF.

The chain employs TRBV12-3 or TRBV12-4 and TRBJ1-6; D is uncertain. The length of the CDR3 is 12 residues. The V end lost 8 bases, the J end lost 12 bases, and 14 bases lay between the germline ends. The CDR3 DNA reads as TGTGCCAGCGGCCCCGAGCGAGGACCCCTCCACTTT. Its translation is CASGPERGPLHF.

In this sample, this clonotype turned up a few times. This chain joins TRBV19 and TRBJ1-5; 10 bases line up with TRBD1. Germline assignment: CDR1 LNHDA and CDR2 SQIVND (reference sequence). This CDR3 contains 15 residues. Unmatched junction bases numbered 8, after V lost 5 bases and J lost 7 bases. CDR3 protein: CASSSSGTGEQPQHF. For the CDR3, the DNA is TGTGCCAGTAGTTCCTCCGGGACAGGGGAACAGCCCCAGCATTTT.

This clonotype was observed at least ten times. The chain carries TRBV11-2 and TRBJ1-1; a possible D gene is TRBD1 (5 bases). Germline values: CDR1 SGHAT, CDR2 FQNNGV. The V end lost 4 bases, the J end lost 7 bases, and 13 bases lay between the germline ends. The CDR3 contains 13 residues. The CDR3 bases are TGTGCCAGCAGCTCCCCAGGGTCAGGTGAAGCTTTCTTT. It codes for CASSSPGSGEAFF.